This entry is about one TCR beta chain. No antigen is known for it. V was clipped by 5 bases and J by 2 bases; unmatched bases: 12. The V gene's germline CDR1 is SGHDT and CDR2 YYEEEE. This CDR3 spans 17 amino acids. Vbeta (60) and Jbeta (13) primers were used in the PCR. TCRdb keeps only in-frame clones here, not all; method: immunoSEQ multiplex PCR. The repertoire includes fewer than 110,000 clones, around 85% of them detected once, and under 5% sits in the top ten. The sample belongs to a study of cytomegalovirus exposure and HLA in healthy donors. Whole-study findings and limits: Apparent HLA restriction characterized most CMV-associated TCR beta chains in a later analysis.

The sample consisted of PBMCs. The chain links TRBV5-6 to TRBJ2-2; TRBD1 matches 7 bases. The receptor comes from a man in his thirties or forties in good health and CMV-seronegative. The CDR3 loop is CASSLRQGALNTGELFF. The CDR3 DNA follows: TGTGCCAGCAGTCTACGACAGGGTGCCTTAAACACCGGGGAGCTGTTTTTT.